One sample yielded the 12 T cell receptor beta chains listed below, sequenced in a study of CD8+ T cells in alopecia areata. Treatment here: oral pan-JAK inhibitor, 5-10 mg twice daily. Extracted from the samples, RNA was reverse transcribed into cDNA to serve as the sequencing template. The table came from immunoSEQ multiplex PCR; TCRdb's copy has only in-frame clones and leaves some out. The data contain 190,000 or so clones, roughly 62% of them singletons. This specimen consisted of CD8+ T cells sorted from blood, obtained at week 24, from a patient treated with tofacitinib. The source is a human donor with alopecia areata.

The CDR3 sequence: CASSYRTQGNDEQYF. CDR3 nucleotide sequence: TGTGCCAGCAGCTACCGGACCCAGGGGAACGACGAGCAGTACTTC. The chain joins TRBV9 to TRBJ2-7; the D gene is possibly TRBD1 (6 bases). V lost 4 bases to trimming and J lost 5 bases, with 19 bases between them. The CDR3 loop spans 15 amino acids. Germline CDR1 and CDR2: SGDLS and YYNGEE.

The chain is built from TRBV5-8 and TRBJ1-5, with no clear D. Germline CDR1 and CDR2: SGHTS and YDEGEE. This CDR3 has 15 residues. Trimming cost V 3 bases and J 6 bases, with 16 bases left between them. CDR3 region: CASSYDDGPGQPQHF. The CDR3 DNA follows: TGTGCCAGCAGCTACGACGACGGGCCCGGTCAGCCCCAGCATTTT. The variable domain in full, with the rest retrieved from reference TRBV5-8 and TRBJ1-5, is EAGVTQSPTHLIKTRGQQATLRCSPISGHTSVYWYQQALGLGLQFLLWYDEGEERNRGNFPPRFSGRQFPNYSSELNVNALELEDSALYLCASSYDDGPGQPQHFGDGTRLSIL.

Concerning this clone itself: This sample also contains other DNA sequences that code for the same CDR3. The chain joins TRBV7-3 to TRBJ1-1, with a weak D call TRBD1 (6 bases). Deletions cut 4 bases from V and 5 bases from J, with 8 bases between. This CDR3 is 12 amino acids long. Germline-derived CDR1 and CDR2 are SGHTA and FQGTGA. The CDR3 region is CASSSQGTEAFF. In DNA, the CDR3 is TGTGCCAGCAGCTCACAGGGAACTGAAGCTTTCTTT.

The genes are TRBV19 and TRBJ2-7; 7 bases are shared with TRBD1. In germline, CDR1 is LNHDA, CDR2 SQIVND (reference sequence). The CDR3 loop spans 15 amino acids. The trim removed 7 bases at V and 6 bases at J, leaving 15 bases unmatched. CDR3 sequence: CASTSSGGWAVEQYF. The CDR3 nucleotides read TGTGCCAGTACCTCCTCAGGGGGTTGGGCGGTCGAGCAGTACTTC.

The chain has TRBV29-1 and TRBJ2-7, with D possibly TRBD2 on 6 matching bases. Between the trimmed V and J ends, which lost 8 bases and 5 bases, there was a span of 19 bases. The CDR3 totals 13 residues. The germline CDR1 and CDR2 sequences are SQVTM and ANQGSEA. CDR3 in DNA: TGCAGCACAAAAACCGGGGGAGGCAACGAGCAGTACTTC. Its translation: CSTKTGGGNEQYF.

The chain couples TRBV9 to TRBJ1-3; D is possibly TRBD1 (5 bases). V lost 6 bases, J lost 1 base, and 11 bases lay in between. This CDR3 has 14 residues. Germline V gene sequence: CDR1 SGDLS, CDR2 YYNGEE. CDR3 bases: TGTGCCAGCACCGACGACAGTTCTGGAAACACCATATATTTT. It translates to CASTDDSSGNTIYF. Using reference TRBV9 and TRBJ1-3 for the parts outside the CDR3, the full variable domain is DSGVTQTPKHLITATGQRVTLRCSPRSGDLSVYWYQQSLDQGLQFLIQYYNGEERAKGNILERFSAQQFPDLHSELNLSSLELGDSALYFCASTDDSSGNTIYFGEGSWLTVV.

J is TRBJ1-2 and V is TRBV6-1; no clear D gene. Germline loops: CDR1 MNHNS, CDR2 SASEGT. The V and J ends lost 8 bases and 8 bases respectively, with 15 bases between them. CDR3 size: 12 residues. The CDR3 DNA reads TGTGCCAGCCTTCAATCGGAGGTCGGCTACACCTTC. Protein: CASLQSEVGYTF.

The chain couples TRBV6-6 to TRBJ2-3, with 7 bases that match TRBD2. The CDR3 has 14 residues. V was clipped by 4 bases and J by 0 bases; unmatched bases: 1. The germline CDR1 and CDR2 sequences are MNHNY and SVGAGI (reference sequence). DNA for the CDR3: TGTGCCAGCAGTTCGACTAGCAGCACAGATACGCAGTATTTT. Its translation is CASSSTSSTDTQYF.

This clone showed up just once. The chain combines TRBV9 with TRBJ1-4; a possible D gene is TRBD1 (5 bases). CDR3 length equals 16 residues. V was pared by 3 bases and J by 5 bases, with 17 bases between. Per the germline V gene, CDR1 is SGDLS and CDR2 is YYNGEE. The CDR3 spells CASSAQRGDPNEKLFF. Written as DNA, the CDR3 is TGTGCCAGCAGCGCCCAAAGGGGAGACCCCAATGAAAAACTGTTTTTT.

The CDR3 is CASSLGQYYEQYF. The CDR3 coding sequence is TGTGCCAGCAGTTTGGGACAGTACTACGAGCAGTACTTC. This chain joins TRBV27 and TRBJ2-7; 7 nucleotides line up with TRBD1. CDR1 MNHEY and CDR2 SMNVEV come from the germline V gene (reference sequence). The CDR3 spans 13 residues. Trimming removed 3 bases from V and 3 bases from J; junction bases left unmatched: 2.

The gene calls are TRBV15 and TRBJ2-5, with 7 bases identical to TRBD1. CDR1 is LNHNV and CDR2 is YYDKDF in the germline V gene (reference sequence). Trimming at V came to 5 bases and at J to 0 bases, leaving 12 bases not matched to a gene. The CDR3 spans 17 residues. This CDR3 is CATSGSPATGDQETQYF. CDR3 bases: TGTGCCACCAGCGGCTCGCCGGCCACAGGGGACCAAGAGACCCAGTACTTC.

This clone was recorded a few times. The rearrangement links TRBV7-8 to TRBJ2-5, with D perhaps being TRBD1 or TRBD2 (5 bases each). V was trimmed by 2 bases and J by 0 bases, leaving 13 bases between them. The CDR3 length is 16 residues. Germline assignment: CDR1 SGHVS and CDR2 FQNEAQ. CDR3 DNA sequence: TGTGCCAGCAGCTTAAGCCCACCGGGACACCAAGAGACCCAGTACTTC. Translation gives CASSLSPPGHQETQYF.